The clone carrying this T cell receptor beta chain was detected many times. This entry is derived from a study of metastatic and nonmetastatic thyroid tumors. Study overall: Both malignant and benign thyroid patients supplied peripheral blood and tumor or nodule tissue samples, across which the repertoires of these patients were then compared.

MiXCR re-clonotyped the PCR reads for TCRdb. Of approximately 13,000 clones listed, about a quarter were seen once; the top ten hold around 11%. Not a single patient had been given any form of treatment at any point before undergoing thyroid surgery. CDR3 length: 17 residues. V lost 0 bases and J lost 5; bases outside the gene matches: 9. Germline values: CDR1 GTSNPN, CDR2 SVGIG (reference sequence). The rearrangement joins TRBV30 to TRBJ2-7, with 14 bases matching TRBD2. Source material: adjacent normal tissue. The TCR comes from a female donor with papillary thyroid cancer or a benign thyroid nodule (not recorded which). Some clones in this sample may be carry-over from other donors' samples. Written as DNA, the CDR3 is TGTGCCTGGAGTGTAAGGGGACTAGCGGGAGAGGCCCACGAGCAGTACTTC. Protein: CAWSVRGLAGEAHEQYF.